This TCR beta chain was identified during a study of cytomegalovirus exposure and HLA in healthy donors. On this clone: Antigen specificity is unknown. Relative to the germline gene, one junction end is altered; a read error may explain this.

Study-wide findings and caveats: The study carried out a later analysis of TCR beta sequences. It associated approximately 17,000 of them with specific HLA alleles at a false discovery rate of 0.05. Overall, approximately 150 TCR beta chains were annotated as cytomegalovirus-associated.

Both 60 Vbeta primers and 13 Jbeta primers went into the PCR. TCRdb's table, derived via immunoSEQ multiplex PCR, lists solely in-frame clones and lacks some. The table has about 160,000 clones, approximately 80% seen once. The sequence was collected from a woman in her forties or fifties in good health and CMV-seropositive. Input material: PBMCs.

The CDR3 is CSSSLDETSGSRDEQFF. For the CDR3, the DNA is TGTTCCAGCAGCTTAGACGAGACTAGCGGGAGTCGGGATGAGCAGTTCTTC. The J gene is TRBJ2-1, the V gene TRBV7-9, with 12 nucleotides matching TRBD2. Germline assignment: CDR1 SEHNR and CDR2 FQNEAQ (reference sequence). This CDR3 region has 17 residues.